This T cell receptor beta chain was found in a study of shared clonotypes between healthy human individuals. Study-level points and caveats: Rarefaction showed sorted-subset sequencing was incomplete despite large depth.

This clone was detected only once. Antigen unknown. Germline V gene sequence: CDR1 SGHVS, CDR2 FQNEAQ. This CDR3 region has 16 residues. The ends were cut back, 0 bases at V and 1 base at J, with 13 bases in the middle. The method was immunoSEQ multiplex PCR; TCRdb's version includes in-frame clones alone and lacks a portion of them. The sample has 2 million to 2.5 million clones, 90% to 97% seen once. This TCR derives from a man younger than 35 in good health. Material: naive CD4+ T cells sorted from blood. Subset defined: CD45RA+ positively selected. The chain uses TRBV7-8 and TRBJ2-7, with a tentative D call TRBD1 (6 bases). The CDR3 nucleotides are TGTGCCAGCAGCTTAGCGGCAGGGGTCAAATCCTACGAGCAGTACTTC. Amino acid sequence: CASSLAAGVKSYEQYF.